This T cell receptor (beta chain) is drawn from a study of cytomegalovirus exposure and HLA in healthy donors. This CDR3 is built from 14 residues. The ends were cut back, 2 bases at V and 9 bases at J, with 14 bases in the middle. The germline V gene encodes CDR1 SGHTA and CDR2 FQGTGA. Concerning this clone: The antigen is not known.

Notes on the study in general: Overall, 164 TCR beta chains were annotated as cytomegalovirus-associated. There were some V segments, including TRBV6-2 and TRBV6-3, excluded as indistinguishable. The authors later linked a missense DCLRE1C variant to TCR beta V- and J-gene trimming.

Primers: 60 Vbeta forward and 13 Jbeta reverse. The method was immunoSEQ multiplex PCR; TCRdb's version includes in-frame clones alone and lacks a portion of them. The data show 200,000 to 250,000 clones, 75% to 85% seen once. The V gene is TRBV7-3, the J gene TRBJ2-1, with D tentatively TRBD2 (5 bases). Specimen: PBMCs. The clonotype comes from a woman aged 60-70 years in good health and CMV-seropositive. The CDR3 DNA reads TGTGCCAGCAGCTTAGAATACTCTCGGGGTGAGCAGTTCTTC. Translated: CASSLEYSRGEQFF.